This is a list of T cell receptor beta chains from one sample in a study of T cell responses to AZD1222 COVID-19 vaccine. Assay used: immunoSEQ multiplex PCR; TCRdb lists only in-frame clones, some missing. The sample lists over 150,000 clones, 75% to 90% occurring once. The starting material was peripheral blood, obtained on day 0 of AZD1222 vaccination. These receptors originate from an adult in good health. CDR3s include the opening cysteine and the closing phenylalanine or tryptophan. D genes are given only for firm matches. Expanded clones are given a class, and other clones once, few, many or no size at all.

V	size	D	J	CDR3	DNA
TRBV28	-	-	TRBJ1-1	CASGRTANTEAFF	TGTGCCAGCGGCCGGACAGCTAACACTGAAGCTTTCTTT
TRBV7-9	few	-	TRBJ2-7	CASSSTESEQYF	TGTGCCAGCAGCTCTACAGAAAGCGAGCAGTACTTC
TRBV30	-	TRBD1	TRBJ1-5	CAWRALGTGDNQPQHF	TGTGCCTGGAGAGCCCTCGGGACAGGGGACAATCAGCCCCAGCATTTT
TRBV5-1	-	-	TRBJ2-1	CASSSQNSNEQFF	TGCGCCAGCAGCTCACAGAATTCCAATGAGCAGTTCTTC
TRBV28	-	-	TRBJ1-3	CASLRGAGNTIYF	TGTGCCAGCCTACGGGGTGCTGGAAACACCATATATTTT
TRBV18	-	-	TRBJ2-2	CASSVQNTGELFF	TGTGCCAGCTCAGTTCAGAACACCGGGGAGCTGTTTTTT
TRBV5-1	-	TRBD2	TRBJ2-3	CASSYGTSGFTDTQYF	TGCGCCAGCAGCTACGGGACTAGCGGCTTCACAGATACGCAGTATTTT
TRBV30	once	-	TRBJ1-6	CAWNGEESPLHF	TGTGCCTGGAATGGGGAAGAGTCACCCCTCCACTTT
TRBV6-1	-	-	TRBJ1-1	CASSETEENTEAFF	TGTGCCAGCAGTGAAACTGAAGAGAACACTGAAGCTTTCTTT
TRBV9	-	-	TRBJ1-4	CASSLGDLNEKLFF	TGTGCCAGCAGCCTAGGGGACCTTAATGAAAAACTGTTTTTT
TRBV6-2/TRBV6-3	once	TRBD2	TRBJ2-1	CASSLGTREINEQFF	TGTGCCAGCAGTTTGGGGACTAGGGAGATCAATGAGCAGTTCTTC
TRBV27	-	-	TRBJ1-5	CASSSLSYSNQPQHF	TGTGCCAGCAGTTCACTGAGTTATAGCAATCAGCCCCAGCATTTT
TRBV4-1	-	-	TRBJ1-6	CASSQEAGGGSPLHF	TGCGCCAGCAGCCAAGAAGCGGGGGGCGGTTCACCCCTCCACTTT
TRBV5-1	-	-	TRBJ2-3	CASSPQTGSAGDTQYF	TGCGCCAGCAGCCCACAGACCGGGTCAGCGGGAGATACGCAGTATTTT
TRBV7-7	-	TRBD1	TRBJ1-5	CASSLALGQGDVYSNQPQHF	TGTGCCAGCAGCTTAGCGCTAGGACAGGGGGATGTATATAGCAATCAGCCCCAGCATTTT
TRBV24-1	-	-	TRBJ1-5	CATSGGSQGSGNQPQHF	TGTGCCACCAGTGGCGGTTCACAGGGAAGTGGCAATCAGCCCCAGCATTTT
TRBV4-1	-	-	TRBJ1-4	CASSQDRVGGEKLFF	TGCGCCAGCAGCCAAGATAGGGTTGGTGGTGAAAAACTGTTTTTT
TRBV5-1	-	TRBD1	TRBJ2-2	CASRQDRGLTGELFF	TGCGCCAGCAGGCAGGACAGGGGGCTCACCGGGGAGCTGTTTTTT
TRBV6-1	-	TRBD2	TRBJ2-2	CASSERGLAGFNTGELFF	TGTGCCAGCAGTGAACGGGGACTAGCGGGGTTTAACACCGGGGAGCTGTTTTTT
TRBV4-3	-	TRBD2	TRBJ2-1	CASSLGLDLNEQFF	TGCGCCAGCAGCCTGGGACTAGACCTCAATGAGCAGTTCTTC
TRBV5-1	-	TRBD1	TRBJ2-1	CASSFTLAGGANNEQFF	TGCGCCAGCAGCTTCACCCTGGCAGGGGGCGCGAATAATGAGCAGTTCTTC
TRBV6-5	-	-	TRBJ2-2	CASSTNRLNTGELFF	TGTGCCAGCAGTACCAACAGGTTGAACACCGGGGAGCTGTTTTTT
TRBV12-2	-	-	TRBJ2-7	CASRETGHVPGEQYF	TGTGCAAGTCGCGAGACGGGACACGTACCGGGCGAGCAGTACTTC
TRBV19	-	-	TRBJ1-4	CASSTGVTSNEKLFF	TGTGCCAGTAGTACAGGGGTCACAAGTAATGAAAAACTGTTTTTT
TRBV9	-	TRBD1	TRBJ2-1	CASSQTTGQPYNEQFF	TGTGCCAGCAGCCAAACGACAGGGCAACCGTACAATGAGCAGTTCTTC
TRBV5-6	-	-	TRBJ1-2	CASSLIGVQGAGYTF	TGTGCCAGCAGCTTGATAGGAGTGCAGGGCGCTGGCTACACCTTC
TRBV11-2	few	TRBD1	TRBJ1-2	CASSQNFGQGYGYTF	TGTGCCAGCAGCCAAAACTTTGGACAGGGCTATGGCTACACCTTC
TRBV19	-	-	TRBJ1-5	CASSIEGRGKYQPQHF	TGTGCCAGTAGTATAGAAGGCAGGGGCAAATATCAGCCCCAGCATTTT
TRBV2	-	-	TRBJ1-4	CASREQVNEKLFF	TGTGCCAGCAGGGAGCAGGTGAATGAAAAACTGTTTTTT
TRBV5-8	-	TRBD2	TRBJ2-1	CASSLASGGVGHYNEQFF	TGTGCCAGCAGCTTGGCTAGCGGGGGAGTAGGTCACTACAATGAGCAGTTCTTC
TRBV3-1/TRBV3-2	-	-	TRBJ1-3	CASSLPDGPGNTIYF	TGTGCCAGCAGCCTGCCAGACGGACCTGGAAACACCATATATTTT
TRBV3-1/TRBV3-2	-	-	TRBJ1-2	CASSQDRPGGYGYTF	TGTGCCAGCAGCCAAGATAGGCCAGGCGGCTATGGCTACACCTTC
TRBV6-2/TRBV6-3	-	TRBD1	TRBJ1-5	CASNPAGAGGANQPQHF	TGTGCCAGCAACCCCGCAGGAGCAGGGGGGGCAAATCAGCCCCAGCATTTT
TRBV28	-	-	TRBJ1-2	CASSSQPRQPMNYGYTF	TGTGCCAGCAGTTCCCAACCCCGACAGCCTATGAACTATGGCTACACCTTC
TRBV2	few	TRBD2	TRBJ2-7	CASRVSSGWTYEQYF	TGTGCCAGCAGAGTATCTAGCGGATGGACCTACGAGCAGTACTTC
TRBV3-1/TRBV3-2	-	-	TRBJ1-6	CASSQDRGARGAYNSPLHF	TGTGCCAGCAGCCAAGATAGGGGAGCACGGGGAGCCTATAATTCACCCCTCCACTTT
TRBV3-1/TRBV3-2	-	-	TRBJ1-4	CASSRSNFGTTNEKLFF	TGTGCCAGCAGCCGATCTAATTTCGGGACAACTAATGAAAAACTGTTTTTT
TRBV3-1/TRBV3-2	-	-	TRBJ1-2	CASSLRDFSIYGYTF	TGTGCCAGCAGCTTGCGGGACTTCTCCATCTATGGCTACACCTTC
TRBV28	once	TRBD1	TRBJ2-7	CASSDGQGAAEQYF	TGTGCCAGCAGCGACGGACAGGGGGCGGCAGAGCAGTACTTC
TRBV10-2	few	-	TRBJ2-2	CASSEYLSQNRFTGELFF	TGCGCCAGCAGTGAGTACTTAAGCCAAAACAGGTTCACCGGGGAGCTGTTTTTT
TRBV6-5	-	-	TRBJ1-3	CASITSFSGNTIYF	TGTGCCAGTATTACCTCTTTCTCTGGAAACACCATATATTTT
TRBV19	-	-	TRBJ2-4	CASSNLRMAKNIQYF	TGTGCCAGTAGTAATTTAAGGATGGCCAAAAACATTCAGTACTTC
TRBV6-6	-	TRBD2	TRBJ2-1	CASSHKTSGRAGFDNEQFF	TGTGCCAGCAGTCACAAGACTAGCGGGAGGGCTGGGTTCGACAATGAGCAGTTCTTC
TRBV28	-	-	TRBJ1-3	CASRPPRDFSGNTIYF	TGTGCCAGCAGGCCCCCCCGAGATTTCTCTGGAAACACCATATATTTT
TRBV10-1	-	-	TRBJ2-2	CAPTPRRPHTGELFF	TGCGCCCCCACCCCCCGGAGGCCACACACCGGGGAGCTGTTTTTT
TRBV9	-	-	TRBJ2-1	CASSVVRETQLSYNEQFF	TGTGCCAGCAGCGTTGTTCGGGAAACACAGTTATCCTACAATGAGCAGTTCTTC